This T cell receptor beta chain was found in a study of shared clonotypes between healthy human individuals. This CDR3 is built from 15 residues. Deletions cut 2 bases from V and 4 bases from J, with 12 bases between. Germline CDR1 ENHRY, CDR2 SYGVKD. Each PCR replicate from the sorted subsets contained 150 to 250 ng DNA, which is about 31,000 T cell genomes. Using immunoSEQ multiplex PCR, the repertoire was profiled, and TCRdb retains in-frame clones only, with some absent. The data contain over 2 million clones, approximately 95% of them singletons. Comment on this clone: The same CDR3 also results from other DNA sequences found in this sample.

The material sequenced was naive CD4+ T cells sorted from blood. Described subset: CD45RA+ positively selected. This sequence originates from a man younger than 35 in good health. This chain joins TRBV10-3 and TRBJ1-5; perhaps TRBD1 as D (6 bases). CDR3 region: CAISETGPINQPQHF. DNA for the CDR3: TGTGCCATCAGTGAGACAGGGCCAATAAATCAGCCCCAGCATTTT.